The 27 T cell receptor beta chains reported below all come from one sample, sequenced in a study of T cells after yellow fever vaccination. TCRdb fed the 5' RACE reads into MiXCR, producing one record per CDR3 protein. Altogether approximately 300,000 distinct CDR3 sequences are present, around 6.8% being singletons, with the ten largest covering 18%. Source: PBMCs, taken approximately 47 days after the first yellow fever vaccination. The origin of the receptors is a man younger than 35 who received the YFV17D yellow fever vaccine.

The J gene is TRBJ1-2, the V gene TRBV4-1, with TRBD1 identical over 7 bases. The trim removed 4 bases at V and 0 bases at J, leaving 2 bases unmatched. The CDR3 covers 14 residues. Germline CDR1 reads MGHRA; CDR2 reads YSYEKL. The CDR3 coding sequence is TGCGCCAGCAGCCGAGGGACAGCTAACTATGGCTACACCTTC. Protein sequence: CASSRGTANYGYTF.

This clonotype was found many times. This chain joins TRBV21-1 and TRBJ2-5; the table's D call, TRBD2, was not checked against the DNA. TRBV21-1 is a pseudogene. This CDR3 has 15 amino acids. The CDR3 DNA reads as TGTGCCAGCAGCTTACGCGGGGGGGTGGGGGAGACCCAGTACTTC. The encoded protein is CASSLRGGVGETQYF.

This clonotype was seen repeatedly, ten times or more. This chain links TRBV7-2 with TRBJ2-3, with D tentatively TRBD1 or TRBD2 (5 bases each). The CDR3 totals 14 residues. CDR1 and CDR2 from the germline V gene are SGHTA and FQGNSA. V was shortened by 3 bases and J by 4 bases, with 11 bases between the two germline ends. CDR3 protein: CASSLWDQADTQYF. DNA for the CDR3: TGTGCCAGCAGCTTGTGGGACCAGGCAGATACGCAGTATTTT. The whole variable domain, filled in from reference TRBV7-2 and TRBJ2-3, reads GAGVSQSPSNKVTEKGKDVELRCDPISGHTALYWYRQSLGQGLEFLIYFQGNSAPDKSGLPSDRFSAERTGGSVSTLTIQRTQQEDSAVYLCASSLWDQADTQYFGPGTRLTVL.

The chain links TRBV12-3 or TRBV12-4 to TRBJ2-1, with TRBD2 matching over 8 bases. J gave up 6 bases and V 0 bases, and 1 base lay outside the gene matches. The CDR3 is 14 residues long. CDR3 region: CASSLAGLANEQFF. The CDR3 region has the DNA TGTGCCAGCAGTTTAGCAGGACTAGCCAATGAGCAGTTCTTC.

This clonotype was recorded a few times. The chain has TRBV27 and TRBJ1-6; unclear D gene. The CDR3 consists of 13 residues. The germline V gene encodes CDR1 MNHEY and CDR2 SMNVEV (reference sequence). V lost 5 bases and J 10 bases, leaving 12 bases between the germline ends. The CDR3 DNA sequence: TGTGCCAGCAGTACTCGGAAAGTGTCACCCCTCCACTTT. This translates into CASSTRKVSPLHF.

This clonotype was detected only a few times. The chain joins TRBV4-2 to TRBJ2-2, with D uncertain. This CDR3 spans 15 amino acids. Trimming took 0 bases from V and 7 from J, leaving 12 bases between them. Germline V gives CDR1 LGHNA, CDR2 YNFKEQ. CDR3 nucleotides: TGTGCCAGCAGCCAAGACTACCTCAGGAGCGGGGAGCTGTTTTTT. It translates to CASSQDYLRSGELFF.

This clonotype was seen a few times. The gene calls are TRBV14 and TRBJ2-7, with TRBD2 matching 9 bases. CDR3 size: 16 residues. Losses at the gene ends were 2 bases for V and 4 bases for J; bases not matched to a gene: 9. Germline CDR1 and CDR2: SGHDN and FVKESK. CDR3: CASSQRSQRGVYEQYF. In DNA form, the CDR3 reads TGTGCCAGCAGCCAAAGATCCCAGCGGGGGGTTTACGAGCAGTACTTC.

In DNA, the CDR3 is TGTGCCAGCAGCTTAGAGGTGGACAGTCTGTTTTTT. Its translation is CASSLEVDSLFF. The chain couples TRBV7-9 to TRBJ1-4; tentative D call: TRBD1 (6 bases). Trimming removed 1 base from V and 14 bases from J, with 11 bases in between. Germline CDR1 is SEHNR and CDR2 is FQNEAQ (reference sequence). CDR3 length: 12 residues.

The chain couples TRBV7-9 to TRBJ2-4; no definite D call. CDR3 length: 13 residues. V lost 5 bases, J lost 5 bases, and 10 bases lay in between. The germline V gene has CDR1 SEHNR and CDR2 FQNEAQ (reference sequence). CDR3 nucleotides: TGTGCCAGCAGCCCTACGGGCCAAAACATTCAGTACTTC. As protein: CASSPTGQNIQYF.

This clonotype was observed a handful of times. The chain joins TRBV4-1 to TRBJ1-1; D gene unclear. The CDR3 consists of 14 residues. Germline V gene data show CDR1 as MGHRA and CDR2 as YSYEKL. V lost 1 base to trimming and J lost 3 bases, with 9 bases between them. The CDR3 DNA is TGCGCCAGCAGCCAAGTTCCTAGGTACACTGAAGCTTTCTTT. Translated: CASSQVPRYTEAFF.

This chain connects TRBV7-8 to TRBJ1-6; 9 bases match TRBD1. After removal of 2 bases from V and 8 bases from J, the junction contained 4 bases not matched to a gene. The germline CDR1 and CDR2 sequences are SGHVS and FQNEAQ. CDR3 length: 15 residues. This CDR3 reads CASSLRQGVDSPLHF. The CDR3 nucleotides are TGTGCCAGCAGCTTACGACAGGGGGTGGATTCACCCCTCCACTTT. Drawing the rest from reference TRBV7-8 and TRBJ1-6, the complete variable domain is GAGVSQSPRYKVAKRGQDVALRCDPISGHVSLFWYQQALGQGPEFLTYFQNEAQLDKSGLPSDRFFAERPEGSVSTLKIQRTQQEDSAVYLCASSLRQGVDSPLHFGNGTRLTVT.

This clonotype was seen more than once but under ten times. The rearrangement links TRBV5-1 to TRBJ2-1; D is possibly TRBD1 (6 bases). Between the trimmed V and J ends, which lost 4 bases and 0 bases, there was a span of 11 bases. This CDR3 spans 15 amino acids. Germline V gene data show CDR1 as SGHRS and CDR2 as YFSETQ. Here the CDR3 DNA reads TGCGCCAGCAGCCTACAGGGTAGCTCCTACAATGAGCAGTTCTTC. This encodes CASSLQGSSYNEQFF.

This CDR3 is CASSEYRRKGDNEQFF. CDR3 sequence (DNA): TGTGCCAGCAGTGAATATCGGCGAAAAGGGGACAATGAGCAGTTCTTC. V is TRBV25-1 and J is TRBJ2-1; D is perhaps TRBD1 (5 bases). The CDR3 spans 16 residues. Looked up from germline, CDR1 is MGHDK and CDR2 is SYGVNS. The ends were cut back, 0 bases at V and 5 bases at J, with 14 bases in the middle. The full variable domain, its missing parts supplied by reference TRBV25-1 and TRBJ2-1, is EADIYQTPRYLVIGTGKKITLECSQTMGHDKMYWYQQDPGMELHLIHYSYGVNSTEKGDLSSESTVSRIRTEHFPLTLESARPSHTSQYLCASSEYRRKGDNEQFFGPGTRLTVL.

V gene TRBV7-6 combines with J gene TRBJ2-5, with 9 bases fitting TRBD1. Losses at the gene ends were 5 bases for V and 4 bases for J; bases not matched to a gene: 5. Germline V gene data show CDR1 as SGHVS and CDR2 as FNYEAQ. The CDR3 runs 14 residues. The CDR3 nucleotides read TGTGCCAGCAGCAGGCGGGACAGGGTAGAGACCCAGTACTTC. The encoded protein is CASSRRDRVETQYF.

This clonotype was seen at least ten times. This chain uses TRBV6-5 with TRBJ1-1; D remains unclear. This CDR3 spans 16 amino acids. V lost 0 bases, J lost 1 base, and 12 bases lay in between. The germline gives CDR1 MNHEY, CDR2 SVGAGI. CDR3 bases: TGTGCCAGCAGTTACTCGATATTTGAGGGGAACACTGAAGCTTTCTTT. It specifies CASSYSIFEGNTEAFF.

This clonotype was seen a handful of times. The rearrangement links TRBV20-1 to TRBJ2-1; either TRBD1 or TRBD2 may supply D (6 bases each). Germline CDR1 is DFQATT and CDR2 is SNEGSKA (reference sequence). The CDR3 is made up of 14 amino acids. Trimming removed 6 bases from V and 6 bases from J, with 18 bases in between. The CDR3 nucleotides are TGCAGTGCGTCACCGCGGGACACCCCCAATGAGCAGTTCTTC. It codes for CSASPRDTPNEQFF.

J is TRBJ2-1 and V is TRBV12-3 or TRBV12-4, with D maybe TRBD2 (5 bases). This CDR3 has 11 amino acids. V lost 9 bases, J lost 8 bases, and 11 bases lay in between. Here the CDR3 reads CASVYGDEQFF. CDR3 bases: TGTGCCAGTGTATACGGGGATGAGCAGTTCTTC.

This clonotype has more than one count but fewer than ten. The rearrangement links TRBV7-2 to TRBJ1-5; no reliable D call. V gave up 5 bases and J gave up 2 bases, with 10 bases separating them. The CDR3 length is 14 residues. CDR1 and CDR2 (germline): SGHTA, FQGNSA. Written as DNA, the CDR3 is TGTGCCAGCAGCAGTGCGGTGGGCAATCAGCCCCAGCATTTT. It yields the protein CASSSAVGNQPQHF.

V usage is TRBV3-1 and J usage is TRBJ1-4; no definite D call. The CDR3 spans 12 residues. Trimming shortened V by 4 bases and J by 12 bases, and 12 bases separated the two germline ends. The germline CDR1 and CDR2 sequences are LGHDT and YNNKEL (reference sequence). The CDR3 reads CASSPVNEQLFF. The CDR3 region has the DNA TGTGCCAGCAGCCCGGTAAATGAGCAACTGTTTTTT.

This clonotype was counted only a few times. The J gene is TRBJ2-1, the V gene TRBV4-1; TRBD2 is a possible D gene (6 bases). From germline, CDR1 is MGHRA and CDR2 YSYEKL. This CDR3 region has 16 residues. V shed 1 base and J shed 10 bases, with 20 bases lying between them. The CDR3 spells CASSQGWAGLNGEQFF. CDR3 sequence (DNA): TGCGCCAGCAGCCAAGGCTGGGCGGGGCTCAACGGGGAGCAGTTCTTC.

This clonotype was observed at least ten times. CDR3 region: CSVEGFARVETQYF. The CDR3 bases are TGCAGCGTTGAAGGGTTCGCCAGGGTGGAGACCCAGTACTTC. V gene TRBV29-1 combines with J gene TRBJ2-5; D might be TRBD1 (5 bases). The CDR3 contains 14 residues. The ends were cut back, 1 base at V and 5 bases at J, with 14 bases in the middle. Per germline, CDR1 SQVTM and CDR2 ANQGSEA. The full variable domain, with the rest looked up from reference TRBV29-1 and TRBJ2-5, is SAVISQKPSRDICQRGTSLTIQCQVDSQVTMMFWYRQQPGQSLTLIATANQGSEATYESGFVIDKFPISRPNLTFSTLTVSNMSPEDSSIYLCSVEGFARVETQYFGPGTRLLVL.

The V call is TRBV11-2, the J call TRBJ2-6; 10 bases are shared with TRBD1. CDR3 size: 18 residues. After removal of 8 bases from V and 0 bases from J, the junction contained 10 bases not matched to a gene. Germline CDR1 reads SGHAT; CDR2 reads FQNNGV. The chain's CDR3 is CASALGDRGLSGANVLTF. The CDR3 DNA is TGTGCCAGCGCTTTGGGGGACAGGGGCCTCTCTGGGGCCAACGTCCTGACTTTC.

The rearrangement uses TRBV12-3 or TRBV12-4 and TRBJ2-1, with D uncertain. The CDR3 has 14 amino acids. The germline V and J ends were trimmed by 6 bases and 4 bases, with 13 bases remaining between them. The CDR3 DNA reads TGTGCCAGCAGCCCACGGGCGCCGTACAATGAGCAGTTCTTC. Its translation: CASSPRAPYNEQFF.

V usage is TRBV7-2 and J usage is TRBJ2-3; D is undetermined. Per the germline V gene, CDR1 is SGHTA and CDR2 is FQGNSA. Trimming took off 4 bases at V and 3 bases at J, with 17 bases between the two ends. CDR3 length: 16 amino acids. The CDR3 nucleotides read TGTGCCAGCAGCTCTCACCGGTGGGGTAGAACAGATACGCAGTATTTT. It encodes CASSSHRWGRTDTQYF. Based on the CDR3 plus reference TRBV7-2 and TRBJ2-3, the full variable domain is GAGVSQSPSNKVTEKGKDVELRCDPISGHTALYWYRQSLGQGLEFLIYFQGNSAPDKSGLPSDRFSAERTGGSVSTLTIQRTQQEDSAVYLCASSSHRWGRTDTQYFGPGTRLTVL.

This clonotype has just a few counts. This chain links TRBV9 with TRBJ2-3; D gene ambiguous. The germline V gene encodes CDR1 SGDLS and CDR2 YYNGEE. V was cut by 0 bases and J by 3 bases, with 5 bases left in between. This CDR3 spans 13 amino acids. The CDR3: CASSVVGTDTQYF. The CDR3 coding sequence is TGTGCCAGCAGCGTAGTCGGTACAGATACGCAGTATTTT.

In this sample, this clonotype turned up a few times. DNA of the CDR3: TGTGCCAGCAGCTTTTGGAGTCAGCCCCAGCATTTT. Protein product: CASSFWSQPQHF. This chain links TRBV7-9 with TRBJ1-5; D is ambiguous. CDR3 length equals 12 residues. Germline CDR1 is SEHNR and CDR2 is FQNEAQ (reference sequence). V lost 3 bases, J lost 6 bases, and 6 bases lay in between.

This clonotype was detected only a few times. The rearrangement links TRBV19 to TRBJ2-2; possibly TRBD1 for D (5 bases). CDR3 length: 17 residues. Germline V gene lookup returns CDR1 LNHDA and CDR2 SQIVND (reference sequence). V lost 3 bases and J lost 1, with 15 bases in between. As DNA, the CDR3 is TGTGCCAGTAGTATCGGCGAGTGGACAAGGAACACCGGGGAGCTGTTTTTT. It translates to CASSIGEWTRNTGELFF.